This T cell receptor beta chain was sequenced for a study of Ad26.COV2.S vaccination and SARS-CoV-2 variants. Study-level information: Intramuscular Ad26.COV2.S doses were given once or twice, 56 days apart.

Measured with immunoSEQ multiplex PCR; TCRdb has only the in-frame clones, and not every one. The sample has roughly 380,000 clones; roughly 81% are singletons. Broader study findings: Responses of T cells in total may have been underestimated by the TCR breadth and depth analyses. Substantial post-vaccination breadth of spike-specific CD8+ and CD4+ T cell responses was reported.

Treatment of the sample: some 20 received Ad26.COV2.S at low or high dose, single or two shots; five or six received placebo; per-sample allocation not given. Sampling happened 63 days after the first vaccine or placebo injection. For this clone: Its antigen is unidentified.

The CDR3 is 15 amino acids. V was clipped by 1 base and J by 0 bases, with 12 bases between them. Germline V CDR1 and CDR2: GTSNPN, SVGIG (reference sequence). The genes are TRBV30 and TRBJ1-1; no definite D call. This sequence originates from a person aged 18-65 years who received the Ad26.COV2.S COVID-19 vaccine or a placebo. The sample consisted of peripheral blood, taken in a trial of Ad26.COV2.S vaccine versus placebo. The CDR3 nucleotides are TGTGCCTGGAGTGGCACCGGGCCGATGAACACTGAAGCTTTCTTT. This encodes CAWSGTGPMNTEAFF.